This entry features one T cell receptor beta chain sequence. Its antigen is not identified. The sample comes from a study of cytomegalovirus exposure and HLA in healthy donors. General study points: What TCR beta sequences reportedly achieved was accurate prediction of HLA-A and HLA-B alleles in most subjects.

CDR3 length equals 15 residues. CDR1 is LGHNA and CDR2 is YNFKEQ in the germline V gene. V was cut by 4 bases and J by 8 bases, with 20 bases left in between. Both 60 Vbeta primers and 13 Jbeta primers went into the PCR. This table comes from immunoSEQ multiplex PCR, and its TCRdb copy is limited to in-frame clones, with some not included. The table includes under 250,000 clones, 70% to 90% detected once. The chain has TRBV4-2 and TRBJ1-2; perhaps TRBD1 as D (5 bases). The TCR was taken from a human donor in good health. The sample taken for sequencing was PBMCs. CDR3 sequence: CASSRDEGTGGGYTF. The DNA for the CDR3 is TGTGCCAGCAGCCGGGATGAGGGGACCGGAGGGGGCTACACCTTC.